This T cell receptor beta chain derives from a study of T-cell memory formation after mild COVID-19. cDNA libraries for TCR alpha and TCR beta, carrying sample barcodes and UMIs, came from 5'RACE with constant-segment primers. In TCRdb, the 5' RACE reads were re-called with MiXCR into one record per CDR3 protein. The table has fewer than 300,000 distinct CDR3 sequences, over 15% seen once. General study points: Clones that contracted from day 15 to 85 were balanced CD4/CD8, while later expanders leaned CD4+. Chiefly within CM and EM were the contracting CD4+ clones; CD8+ ones were within EMRA. Pre-infection memory contained some responding clones, which suggested that cross-reactive memory had joined.

This clonotype has ten or more counts. Its antigen remains unidentified. The material sequenced was PBMCs or a T cell subset sorted from them (not recorded which). The receptor's source is a man younger than 30 who had mild COVID-19 (a few samples of this study predate the infection). Cell type and time point are not known.

CDR3 nucleotide sequence: TGTGCCAGCAGCTTATGGCTAGCGGGGGGATACAATGAGCAGTTCTTC. The encoded protein is CASSLWLAGGYNEQFF. The chain carries TRBV7-2 and TRBJ2-1; 11 positions match TRBD2. V gave up 2 bases and J gave up 4 bases; unmatched junction bases: 4. In germline, CDR1 is SGHTA, CDR2 FQGNSA. The CDR3 runs 16 residues.